The rows below give T cell receptor beta chains drawn from one sample of a study of cytomegalovirus exposure and HLA in healthy donors. This table comes from immunoSEQ multiplex PCR, and its TCRdb copy is limited to in-frame clones, with some not included. Counted here are 50,000 or so clones, approximately 95% occurring once; the ten biggest clones make up approximately 7.8%. Material: PBMCs. The source is a woman aged 18-29 years in good health and CMV-seropositive. Each CDR3 is given with its conserved first and last residue. Each record gives: V gene, CDR3 length, J gene, CDR3 protein.

>TRBV5-1|17|TRBJ2-7
CASSLDSGGTSPYEQYF
>TRBV5-6|13|TRBJ1-1
CASSRDSNTEAFF
>TRBV2|14|TRBJ1-4
CASNMDRGSEKLFF
>TRBV28|12|TRBJ2-2
CASRPLDGELFF
>TRBV28|15|TRBJ2-5
CASSQYQDRQETQYF
>TRBV7-9|17|TRBJ1-3
CASSLPTDMLSGNTIYF
>TRBV10-2|15|TRBJ2-1
CASSDGLAGNNEQFF
>TRBV14|15|TRBJ1-2
CASSPGDSNLYGYTF
>TRBV11-3|16|TRBJ2-1
CASSLGYGRDYNEQFF
>TRBV27|14|TRBJ2-7
CASSVTGGGYEQYF
>TRBV7-9|13|TRBJ1-1
CASSFGANTEAFF
>TRBV10-3|13|TRBJ2-7
CASSPAQGLEQYF
>TRBV7-3|14|TRBJ2-2
CASSPQTSGRELFF
>TRBV6-5|14|TRBJ1-1
CASSKTGGNTEAFF
>TRBV10-1|14|TRBJ2-7
CASSQDSSFYEQYF